What follows describes a single T cell receptor (beta chain). The target antigen is unknown. Measured with immunoSEQ multiplex PCR; TCRdb has only the in-frame clones, and not every one. The sample includes under 50,000 clones, 88% of them seen just once. This sample is part of a study of OX40 agonist ivuxolimab in advanced cancers. Trimming pared 1 base from V and 8 bases from J, leaving 14 bases between. The germline V gene has CDR1 MGHRA and CDR2 YSYEKL. The CDR3 extends over 15 amino acids. Broader study findings: Average numbers of expanded clones were greater in CD8+ T cells than in CD4+.

This clonotype was obtained from an adult with an advanced solid tumor such as melanoma, head and neck, liver or kidney cancer. The sample consisted of CD4+ or CD8+ T cells sorted from blood, taken in a trial of the OX40 agonist ivuxolimab. The rearrangement joins TRBV4-1 to TRBJ1-4, with D perhaps matching TRBD1 (5 bases). In DNA, the CDR3 is TGCGCCAGCAGCCAAGTACCCGGGACGGGCGAAAAACTGTTTTTT. Its protein is CASSQVPGTGEKLFF.